One TCR beta chain is described in this entry. The antigen remains unidentified. This entry belongs to a study of T cells in Graves' hyperthyroidism and ophthalmopathy. The CDR3 consists of 14 residues. Trimming pared 0 bases from V and 7 bases from J, leaving 14 bases between. Germline V gene data show CDR1 as SGDLS and CDR2 as YYNGEE. RNA transcripts were the template for amplifying TCR beta CDR3 regions. Initially, a first-round RT-PCR of the TCR CDR3 employed the HTBI primer set. TCRdb passed the multiplex PCR reads through MiXCR, listing each CDR3 protein once. Of 550,000 to 700,000 distinct CDR3 sequences listed, about 45% were seen once; the top ten hold around a fifth. The study's findings and limits: Blood also held most thyroid clonotypes expanded beyond 0.001.

Diagnoses rested on clinical symptoms, serum thyroxine and TRAb, thyroid ultrasound and orbital computed tomography. This chain connects TRBV9 to TRBJ2-7, with D tentatively TRBD2 (5 bases). The origin of this receptor is an adult woman with Graves' disease, either hyperthyroidism or ophthalmopathy (not recorded which). What was sequenced was peripheral blood or thyroid tissue (not recorded which). DNA of the CDR3: TGTGCCAGCAGCGTAGGGACTTCCTACAATGAGCAGTACTTC. Protein sequence: CASSVGTSYNEQYF.